The 5 T cell receptor beta chains below all came from one sample that was sequenced in a study of T cells in Graves' hyperthyroidism and ophthalmopathy. Amplification of TCR beta CDR3 regions used RNA as the template. The study used the HTBI primer set for a first-round RT-PCR of the TCR CDR3. One entry per CDR3 protein, called by TCRdb with MiXCR from the multiplex PCR reads. The sample consists of under 350,000 distinct CDR3 sequences, 20% to 25% of them appearing once. Sequences were obtained from blood. The receptors derive from a woman between 50 and 59 years old with Graves' hyperthyroidism.

The chain carries TRBV29-1 and TRBJ2-5; weak D call: TRBD2 (5 bases). Germline V lookup: CDR1 SQVTM, CDR2 ANQGSEA. The CDR3 runs 14 residues. The V end lost 5 bases, the J end lost 5 bases, and 18 bases lay between the germline ends. The CDR3 region is CSVPSFSLSETQYF. CDR3 sequence (DNA): TGCAGCGTTCCTAGCTTCTCCTTGTCGGAGACCCAGTACTTC.

This clonotype was seen repeatedly, ten times or more. CDR3 residues: CSARAGGQHTGELFF. The CDR3 DNA sequence: TGCAGTGCTAGAGCGGGGGGACAACACACCGGGGAGCTGTTTTTT. V gene TRBV20-1 combines with J gene TRBJ2-2, with D possibly being TRBD2 (7 bases). CDR1 and CDR2 from the germline V gene are DFQATT and SNEGSKA (reference sequence). The CDR3 runs to 15 residues. V gave up 1 base and J gave up 3 bases, with 12 bases separating them.

Note on this clonotype: One base away lies a much larger clone, so this may be a sequencing read error. CDR3 sequence reads: CASRPPPSGNTIYF. The CDR3 coding sequence is TGTGCCAGCCGACCGCCCCCTTCTGGAAACACCATATATTTT. The chain joins TRBV2 to TRBJ1-3, with unresolved D. V was shortened by 8 bases and J by 1 base, with 12 bases between the two germline ends. CDR3 length: 14 amino acids. Per germline, CDR1 SNHLY and CDR2 FYNNEI.

This clonotype showed up just a few times. The chain employs TRBV6-2 or TRBV6-3 and TRBJ1-4; 10 bases map to TRBD1. The CDR3 sequence is 14 residues long. Germline CDR1 MNHEY, CDR2 SVGEGT. After removal of 10 bases from V and 8 bases from J, the junction contained 10 bases not matched to a gene. The CDR3 spells CATVDRGLREKLFF. For the CDR3, the DNA is TGTGCCACCGTAGACAGGGGGCTGAGGGAAAAACTGTTTTTT.

This clonotype was seen at least ten times. The chain couples TRBV7-2 to TRBJ1-5; a possible D gene is TRBD1 (6 bases). Trimming shortened V by 5 bases and J by 0 bases, and 17 bases separated the two germline ends. The germline V gene encodes CDR1 SGHTA and CDR2 FQGNSA. The CDR3 contains 17 residues. The CDR3 protein is CASSLAGTRYSNQPQHF. CDR3 DNA sequence: TGTGCCAGCAGCCTCGCCGGGACACGATATAGCAATCAGCCCCAGCATTTT.